This record covers a single T cell receptor (beta chain). This entry comes from a study of cytomegalovirus exposure and HLA in healthy donors. Libraries were prepared by immunoSEQ multiplex PCR; TCRdb keeps only in-frame clonotypes and omits some of them. The sample carries fewer than 150,000 clones, more than 70% recorded once. The sample was PBMCs. The receptor comes from a man between 18 and 29 years old in good health and CMV-seronegative.

The CDR3 here is CASSPTGHEQYF. For the CDR3, the DNA is TGTGCCAGCAGCCCGACAGGGCACGAGCAGTACTTC. The chain employs TRBV7-9 and TRBJ2-7; 7 nucleotides match TRBD1. The CDR3 consists of 12 residues. Trimming cost V 5 bases and J 5 bases; bases outside gene matches: 3. The germline gives CDR1 SEHNR, CDR2 FQNEAQ (reference sequence).